The 4 T cell receptor beta chains given below trace back to one sample, sequenced in a study of cytomegalovirus exposure and HLA in healthy donors. 60 Vbeta and 13 Jbeta primers were used in PCR. Data came from immunoSEQ multiplex PCR; TCRdb stores just in-frame clones and leaves some out. This sample has 140,000 or so clones, with 80% found just once. Source material: PBMCs. The receptors derive from a man in his forties in good health and CMV-seronegative.

The genes are TRBV6-4 and TRBJ1-1, with TRBD1 as a possible D gene (6 bases). The CDR3 has 13 residues. CDR1 and CDR2 (germline): MRHNA, SNTAGT. With 2 bases removed from V and 5 bases from J, the gap between germline ends came to 9 bases. In nucleotides, the CDR3 is TGTGCCAGCAGTGACAGGGGGAATACTGAAGCTTTCTTT. Amino acids: CASSDRGNTEAFF.

This clone has only one observation. The CDR3 DNA sequence: TGTGCCAGCAGCAGGACAGCGACATATGGCTACACCTTC. Encoded protein: CASSRTATYGYTF. The chain is built from TRBV5-4 and TRBJ1-2; maybe TRBD1 (6 bases). Trimming stripped 4 bases from V and 5 bases from J, with 12 bases between. The CDR3 extends over 13 amino acids. Germline CDR1 SGHNT, CDR2 YYREEE (reference sequence).

DNA of the CDR3: TGTGCCTGGAGTCTTGGACAGTCAGAAGGTGGCTACACCTTC. The encoded protein is CAWSLGQSEGGYTF. The gene calls are TRBV30 and TRBJ1-2; possibly TRBD1 for D (6 bases). CDR1 and CDR2 from the germline V gene are GTSNPN and SVGIG (reference sequence). The CDR3 sequence is 14 residues long. Deletions cut 2 bases from V and 7 bases from J, with 17 bases between.

The chain combines TRBV6-5 with TRBJ2-5; TRBD2 agrees at 11 bases. Trimming cost V 2 bases and J 2 bases; bases outside gene matches: 4. The CDR3 extends over 16 amino acids. Germline V gene sequence: CDR1 MNHEY, CDR2 SVGAGI. The CDR3 loop reads CASSYLAGGYQETQYF. The DNA for the CDR3 is TGTGCCAGCAGTTACCTAGCGGGGGGCTATCAAGAGACCCAGTACTTC.